Each of the 21 T cell receptor beta chains below was sequenced from the same sample in a study of blood T cell repertoires in COVID-19. This table comes from immunoSEQ multiplex PCR, and its TCRdb copy is limited to in-frame clones, with some not included. The data show about 240,000 clones, around 86% seen once. Sample: peripheral blood. These receptors were collected from a woman over 75 with COVID-19, enrolled during active disease.

The chain has TRBV18 and TRBJ1-4; 8 bases are a match to TRBD1. This CDR3 has 14 amino acids. Germline V gene sequence: CDR1 KGHSH, CDR2 LQKENI. V shed 2 bases, J shed 7 bases, and the junction held 3 bases outside the gene matches. The CDR3 DNA is TGTGCCAGCTCACCAGGGACAGGAGGTGAAAAACTGTTTTTT. Translated, it gives CASSPGTGGEKLFF.

The chain combines TRBV19 with TRBJ2-3; 12 positions match TRBD2. Per germline, CDR1 LNHDA and CDR2 SQIVND (reference sequence). There are 16 residues in the CDR3. J lost 4 bases, V lost 2 bases, and 4 bases had no gene match. The CDR3 coding sequence is TGTGCCAGTAGTATAAGGACTAGCGGGACCCCAGATACGCAGTATTTT. Translation: CASSIRTSGTPDTQYF.

This chain connects TRBV14 to TRBJ2-7; D perhaps matches TRBD1 (7 bases). Germline values: CDR1 SGHDN, CDR2 FVKESK. The CDR3 length is 16 residues. Deletions cut 5 bases from V and 4 bases from J, with 21 bases between. Here the CDR3 reads CASSSSGGRIRYEQYF. The CDR3 DNA follows: TGTGCCAGCAGCTCTTCAGGGGGGAGGATTAGGTACGAGCAGTACTTC.

CDR3 loop: CAWGKGQGQGYTF. The CDR3 DNA sequence: TGTGCCTGGGGGAAGGGACAGGGACAGGGCTACACCTTC. The J gene is TRBJ1-2, the V gene TRBV30; 9 nucleotides align to TRBD1. CDR1 and CDR2 (germline): GTSNPN, SVGIG (reference sequence). J gave up 8 bases and V 5 bases, and 9 bases lay outside the gene matches. The CDR3 is 13 amino acids.

This rearrangement joins TRBV10-3 to TRBJ1-2; 7 bases line up with TRBD1. The CDR3 runs 13 residues. CDR1 is ENHRY, CDR2 SYGVKD, per germline. After removal of 5 bases from V and 7 bases from J, the junction contained 7 bases not matched to a gene. The CDR3 loop reads CAISFRGQGGYTF. Written as DNA, the CDR3 is TGTGCCATCAGTTTTAGGGGGCAGGGTGGCTACACCTTC.

This clone was observed at least ten times. This sequence joins TRBV25-1 and TRBJ2-7, with D maybe TRBD2 (6 bases). V gave up 6 bases and J gave up 4 bases, with 13 bases separating them. The V gene's germline CDR1 is MGHDK and CDR2 SYGVNS. The CDR3 is made up of 13 amino acids. CDR3 nucleotides: TGTGCCAGCAGGACGACTAGAACATACGAGCAGTACTTC. It encodes CASRTTRTYEQYF.

In this sample, this clone turned up once. The chain recombines TRBV28 with TRBJ2-7; D is perhaps TRBD2 (5 bases). The germline gives CDR1 MDHEN, CDR2 SYDVKM. The V and J ends lost 5 bases and 2 bases respectively, with 10 bases between them. The CDR3 contains 13 residues. The CDR3, as DNA: TGTGCCAGCAGTCGGACTGCCACCTACGAGCAGTACTTC. Encoded protein: CASSRTATYEQYF.

The chain has TRBV19 and TRBJ2-3; 11 bases are a match to TRBD2. CDR1 and CDR2 from the germline V gene are LNHDA and SQIVND (reference sequence). The ends lost 5 bases at V and 5 bases at J; junction bases unmatched: 3. The CDR3 sequence is 14 residues long. CDR3 DNA sequence: TGTGCCAGTAGTCGGACTAGCGGGCAAGATACGCAGTATTTT. Protein sequence: CASSRTSGQDTQYF. Using reference TRBV19 and TRBJ2-3 for the parts outside the CDR3, the full variable domain is DGGITQSPKYLFRKEGQNVTLSCEQNLNHDAMYWYRQDPGQGLRLIYYSQIVNDFQKGDIAEGYSVSREKKESFPLTVTSAQKNPTAFYLCASSRTSGQDTQYFGPGTRLTVL.

In its sample, this clone was seen a few times. The gene calls are TRBV18 and TRBJ2-5, with 8 bases that match TRBD2. The CDR3 is made up of 15 amino acids. J gave up 2 bases and V 3 bases, and 5 bases lay outside the gene matches. The germline V gene encodes CDR1 KGHSH and CDR2 LQKENI. The CDR3 sequence: CASSPSGSRQETQYF. Here the CDR3 DNA reads TGTGCCAGCTCACCCAGCGGGAGTAGGCAAGAGACCCAGTACTTC.

The chain is built from TRBV6-5 and TRBJ2-3; 9 bases map to TRBD1. The junction had 7 bases not matched to a gene; V was cut back by 7 bases and J by 5 bases. Germline V CDR1 and CDR2: MNHEY, SVGAGI. The CDR3 consists of 14 residues. The CDR3 DNA sequence: TGTGCCAGCACCGGACAGGGGCAAGGAGATACGCAGTATTTT. Protein: CASTGQGQGDTQYF.

This clone was observed a single time. The chain recombines TRBV6-6 with TRBJ1-2; no firm D call. Germline CDR1 and CDR2: MNHNY and SVGAGI (reference sequence). The CDR3 is 15 residues long. V gave up 0 bases and J gave up 0 bases, with 8 bases separating them. The CDR3 spells CASSYSYRPNYGYTF. In DNA, the CDR3 is TGTGCCAGCAGTTACTCCTACAGACCTAACTATGGCTACACCTTC.

The chain has TRBV7-9 and TRBJ1-4, with D unresolved. Germline assignment: CDR1 SEHNR and CDR2 FQNEAQ (reference sequence). The CDR3 covers 13 residues. V was pared by 3 bases and J by 8 bases, with 10 bases between. In nucleotides, the CDR3 is TGTGCCAGCAGCTTCCAGGCGGGAGAAAAACTGTTTTTT. This translates into CASSFQAGEKLFF.

This clone was seen just once. The chain employs TRBV28 and TRBJ2-5; 7 bases map to TRBD2. The germline V gene encodes CDR1 MDHEN and CDR2 SYDVKM. V lost 4 bases to trimming and J lost 1 base; unmatched junction nucleotides: 9. The CDR3 extends over 16 amino acids. CDR3 DNA: TGTGCCAGCAGTTCCCGACGGGGAGGGGTCCAAGAGACCCAGTACTTC. Translating gives CASSSRRGGVQETQYF.

V and J are TRBV7-8 and TRBJ2-6, with 8 bases fitting TRBD2. Per the germline V gene, CDR1 is SGHVS and CDR2 is FQNEAQ. CDR3 size: 21 residues. V lost 4 bases, J lost 0 bases, and 17 bases stayed unmatched. The CDR3 DNA sequence: TGTGCCAGCAGCTCCCGTCCCCTCCTGGCGGGGGGATTCTCTGGGGCCAACGTCCTGACTTTC. This gives the protein CASSSRPLLAGGFSGANVLTF. The entire variable domain, with the rest obtained from reference TRBV7-8 and TRBJ2-6, is as follows: GAGVSQSPRYKVAKRGQDVALRCDPISGHVSLFWYQQALGQGPEFLTYFQNEAQLDKSGLPSDRFFAERPEGSVSTLKIQRTQQEDSAVYLCASSSRPLLAGGFSGANVLTFGAGSRLTVL.

This chain uses TRBV29-1 with TRBJ1-5; 7 bases fit TRBD1. The CDR3 length is 16 residues. Germline V gene sequence: CDR1 SQVTM, CDR2 ANQGSEA. Germline trimming cut 4 bases from V and 1 base from J; bases unmatched to any gene: 10. This chain's CDR3 is CSVVFSGGKSNQPQHF. For the CDR3, the DNA is TGCAGCGTTGTATTCTCAGGGGGGAAGAGCAATCAGCCCCAGCATTTT.

This clone was seen a few times. The V gene is TRBV7-9, the J gene TRBJ1-1; a possible D gene is TRBD1 (5 bases). This CDR3 contains 15 residues. Per the germline V gene, CDR1 is SEHNR and CDR2 is FQNEAQ (reference sequence). Trimming shortened V by 5 bases and J by 0 bases, and 13 bases separated the two germline ends. CDR3 DNA: TGTGCCAGCAGCACTGGGACTTCGATGAACACTGAAGCTTTCTTT. Translating it yields CASSTGTSMNTEAFF.

This chain connects TRBV5-1 to TRBJ1-1; TRBD1 aligns across 12 bases. The CDR3 sequence is 18 residues long. J lost 5 bases, V lost 2 bases, and 13 bases had no gene match. Looked up from germline, CDR1 is SGHRS and CDR2 is YFSETQ. CDR3 protein: CASSFTLSGTGGWTEAFF. DNA of the CDR3: TGCGCCAGCAGCTTTACCCTCTCCGGGACAGGGGGCTGGACTGAAGCTTTCTTT.

The chain employs TRBV7-9 and TRBJ1-4; D is undetermined. CDR3 length: 15 residues. Germline V gene lookup returns CDR1 SEHNR and CDR2 FQNEAQ (reference sequence). Trimming took 1 base from V and 7 from J, leaving 13 bases between them. The DNA of the CDR3 is TGTGCCAGCAGCTTAGGAGGGTCGGGGTCTGAAAAACTGTTTTTT. This translates into CASSLGGSGSEKLFF.

The chain recombines TRBV4-2 with TRBJ2-1, with a tentative D call TRBD2 (6 bases). CDR3 size: 15 residues. V was clipped by 0 bases and J by 3 bases, with 9 bases between them. Germline CDR1 is LGHNA and CDR2 is YNFKEQ. The CDR3 here is CASSQDKGGYNEQFF. Here the CDR3 DNA reads TGTGCCAGCAGCCAAGATAAGGGAGGCTACAATGAGCAGTTCTTC.

The rearrangement uses TRBV5-1 and TRBJ2-3, with 13 bases that match TRBD2. The germline CDR1 and CDR2 sequences are SGHRS and YFSETQ. V shed 3 bases and J 4 bases; nucleotides not matched to a gene: 2. This CDR3 has 15 amino acids. The CDR3 region has the DNA TGCGCCAGCAGCTCTGGACTAGCGGGGGCAGATACGCAGTATTTT. Amino acids: CASSSGLAGADTQYF.

The rearrangement joins TRBV27 to TRBJ2-3; the match to TRBD2 covers 10 bases. The trim removed 1 base at V and 2 bases at J, leaving 6 bases unmatched. Germline CDR1 MNHEY, CDR2 SMNVEV (reference sequence). The CDR3 is 17 amino acids. The CDR3 here is CASSLYSGGAVTDTQYF. For the CDR3, the DNA is TGTGCCAGCAGTTTATACAGCGGGGGGGCCGTCACAGATACGCAGTATTTT.